This record concerns one TCR beta chain sequence. Its antigen is currently unknown. Between the trimmed V and J ends, which lost 2 bases and 4 bases, there was a span of 4 bases. The CDR3 spans 12 residues. Germline V CDR1 and CDR2: SGHAT, FQNNGV. Study-wide points: Larger-cohort validation covered only one TCR beta V-J rearrangement. Tumor Tregs overlapped most with tumor, then blood, naive CD4+ cells.

TCRdb reprocessed the 5' RACE reads with MiXCR, giving one entry per CDR3 protein. Among about 54,000 distinct CDR3 sequences listed, roughly a sixth were seen once. This receptor was taken from a female donor with breast cancer. The chain recombines TRBV11-2 with TRBJ2-3; D unclear. Input material: naive CD4+ T cells sorted from blood. As to subset: naive CD4+ T cells, CD4+CD45RA+CD25-. The CDR3, as DNA: TGTGCCAGCAGCTTATCTCCAGATACGCAGTATTTT. Its protein product is CASSLSPDTQYF.